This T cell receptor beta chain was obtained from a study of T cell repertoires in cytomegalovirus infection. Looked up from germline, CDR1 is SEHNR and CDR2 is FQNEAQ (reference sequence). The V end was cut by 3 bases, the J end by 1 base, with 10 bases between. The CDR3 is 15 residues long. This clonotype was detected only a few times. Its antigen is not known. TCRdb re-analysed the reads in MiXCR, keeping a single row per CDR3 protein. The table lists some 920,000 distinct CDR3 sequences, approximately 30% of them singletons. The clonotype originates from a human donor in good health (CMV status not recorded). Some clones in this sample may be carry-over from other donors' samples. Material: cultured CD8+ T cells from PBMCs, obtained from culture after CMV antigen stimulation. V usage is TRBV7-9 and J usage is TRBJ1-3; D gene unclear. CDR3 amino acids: CASSFPEGSGNTIYF. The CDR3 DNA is TGTGCCAGCAGCTTCCCCGAGGGTTCTGGAAACACCATATATTTT.